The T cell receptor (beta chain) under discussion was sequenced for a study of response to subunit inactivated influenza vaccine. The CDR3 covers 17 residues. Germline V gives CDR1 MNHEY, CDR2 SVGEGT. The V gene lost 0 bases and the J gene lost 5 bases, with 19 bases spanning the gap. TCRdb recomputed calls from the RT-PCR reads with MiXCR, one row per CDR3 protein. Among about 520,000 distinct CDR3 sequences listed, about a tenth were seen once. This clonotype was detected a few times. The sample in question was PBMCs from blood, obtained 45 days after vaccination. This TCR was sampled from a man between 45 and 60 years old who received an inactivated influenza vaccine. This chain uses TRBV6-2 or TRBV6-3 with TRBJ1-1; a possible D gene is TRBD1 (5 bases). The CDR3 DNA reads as TGTGCCAGCAGTTACTCCTGGGACTCCCCTTCGACTACTGAAGCTTTCTTT. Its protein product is CASSYSWDSPSTTEAFF.